These T cell receptor beta chains were read from a single sample in a study of OX40 agonist ivuxolimab in advanced cancers. Method: immunoSEQ multiplex PCR; TCRdb's copy keeps in-frame clones and lacks some. This repertoire shows fewer than 65,000 clones, around 89% found once; its top ten account for about 5.4%. The material was CD4+ or CD8+ T cells sorted from blood, obtained in a trial of the OX40 agonist ivuxolimab. Receptor source: an adult with an advanced solid tumor such as melanoma, head and neck, liver or kidney cancer. The CDR3 runs from the conserved cysteine through the conserved F or W. The order of the fields is CDR3 protein, CDR3 DNA, V gene, CDR3 length, J gene, clone size, D gene. A D gene is named only where the DNA matches it firmly. Clone size is shown for a subset of rows, as once, few, many or a class of expanded clone.

CAWSVIATNYNEQFF TGTGCCTGGAGTGTTATAGCGACTAACTACAATGAGCAGTTCTTC TRBV30 15 TRBJ2-1 - -
CASSLTIAGGLNEQFF TGTGCCAGCAGCTTAACGATTGCGGGAGGTCTCAATGAGCAGTTCTTC TRBV7-3 16 TRBJ2-1 - TRBD2
CASIGAAGPYEQYF TGTGCCAGCATCGGGGCTGCAGGGCCCTACGAGCAGTACTTC TRBV6-1 14 TRBJ2-7 - -
CASSYEGVRANVLTF TGTGCCAGCAGTTACGAAGGGGTGAGGGCCAACGTCCTGACTTTC TRBV28 15 TRBJ2-6 - -
CARSFGLAGRTGELFF TGTGCCAGAAGCTTTGGCCTAGCGGGACGTACCGGGGAGCTGTTTTTT TRBV5-3 16 TRBJ2-2 - TRBD2
CASSTLDTQYF TGTGCCAGCAGCACTCTGGATACGCAGTATTTT TRBV28 11 TRBJ2-3 - -
CASSPQGASNTGELFF TGCGCCAGCAGCCCCCAGGGGGCGTCGAACACCGGGGAGCTGTTTTTT TRBV5-1 16 TRBJ2-2 - TRBD1
CASKGGTPNTEAFF TGTGCCAGCAAGGGTGGGACACCGAACACTGAAGCTTTCTTT TRBV2 14 TRBJ1-1 - -
CASSPWGSGNTIYF TGTGCCAGCTCACCATGGGGGTCTGGAAACACCATATATTTT TRBV18 14 TRBJ1-3 - -
CASSLSGSYNEQFF TGTGCCAGCAGCCTCTCGGGCTCCTACAATGAGCAGTTCTTC TRBV28 14 TRBJ2-1 - -
CASSERTVSNSPLHF TGTGCCAGCAGTGAGAGGACAGTCAGTAATTCACCCCTCCACTTT TRBV2 15 TRBJ1-6 - -
CATADRGSPTNEKLFF TGTGCCACCGCGGACAGGGGAAGCCCAACTAATGAAAAACTGTTTTTT TRBV19 16 TRBJ1-4 - TRBD1
CSVQTVNYGYTF TGCAGCGTTCAAACGGTAAACTATGGCTACACCTTC TRBV29-1 12 TRBJ1-2 few -
CASSRPQTGYEQYF TGTGCCAGCAGTCGTCCCCAGACAGGCTACGAGCAGTACTTC TRBV6-6 14 TRBJ2-7 - -
CASSLDGTVSYEQYF TGCGCCAGCAGCTTGGACGGGACAGTTTCCTACGAGCAGTACTTC TRBV5-1 15 TRBJ2-7 - TRBD1
CTSSQSQAPKLYEQYF TGCACCAGCAGCCAATCACAGGCGCCGAAACTCTACGAGCAGTACTTC TRBV1 16 TRBJ2-7 - -
CASSFGTGKETQYF TGTGCCAGCAGCTTCGGGACAGGGAAAGAGACCCAGTACTTC TRBV7-3 14 TRBJ2-5 - TRBD1
CSVAVSGTGELFF TGCAGCGTTGCTGTGAGCGGCACCGGGGAGCTGTTTTTT TRBV29-1 13 TRBJ2-2 - -
CASSVLLAPGGTDTQYF TGTGCCAGCAGCGTGCTACTAGCGCCCGGGGGCACAGATACGCAGTATTTT TRBV9 17 TRBJ2-3 - TRBD2
CASSLSGNTEAFF TGTGCCAGCAGCCTCTCAGGAAACACTGAAGCTTTCTTT TRBV11-2 13 TRBJ1-1 - -
CASSPRSYEQYF TGTGCCAGCAGCCCTCGGTCCTACGAGCAGTACTTC TRBV11-2 12 TRBJ2-7 - -
CASSYRDTFSYEQYF TGTGCCAGCAGCTATCGGGACACCTTCTCCTACGAGCAGTACTTC TRBV7-2 15 TRBJ2-7 - -
CASVLAGNNEQFF TGTGCCAGTGTTCTGGCGGGAAACAATGAGCAGTTCTTC TRBV19 13 TRBJ2-1 - -
CASSQSSWDRSYEQYF TGCGCCAGCAGCCAATCCTCTTGGGACCGATCATACGAGCAGTACTTC TRBV4-1 16 TRBJ2-7 - -
CAISEGQGVNEKLFF TGTGCCATCAGTGAAGGACAGGGAGTCAATGAAAAACTGTTTTTT TRBV10-3 15 TRBJ1-4 - TRBD1
CSAKSTDTQYF TGCAGTGCTAAAAGCACAGATACGCAGTATTTT TRBV20-1 11 TRBJ2-3 - -
CASSLSTSGGDTQYF TGTGCCAGCAGTTTATCTACTAGCGGAGGAGATACGCAGTATTTT TRBV27 15 TRBJ2-3 - TRBD2
CATSMLAGGLSGANVLTF TGTGCCACCAGCATGCTAGCGGGAGGGCTATCTGGGGCCAACGTCCTGACTTTC TRBV15 18 TRBJ2-6 - TRBD2
CASRHIQGETQYF TGTGCCAGCAGACACATCCAGGGCGAGACCCAGTACTTC TRBV7-9 13 TRBJ2-5 - -
CASSSNSGANVLTF TGCGCCAGCAGCAGTAACTCTGGGGCCAACGTCCTGACTTTC TRBV4-3 14 TRBJ2-6 - -
CASNRDRGETQYF TGTGCCAGCAACCGGGACAGGGGGGAGACCCAGTACTTC TRBV5-6 13 TRBJ2-5 - TRBD1
CASSQASGQPQHF TGTGCCAGCAGCCAAGCCTCCGGTCAGCCCCAGCATTTT TRBV4-2 13 TRBJ1-5 - -
CASMAGYGYTF TGTGCCAGCATGGCAGGCTATGGCTACACCTTC TRBV6-1 11 TRBJ1-2 - -
CASSADSLGLGYTF TGTGCCAGCAGTGCGGACAGCCTGGGGTTGGGCTACACCTTC TRBV2 14 TRBJ1-2 - -
CASRKTANTGELFF TGTGCCAGCAGGAAAACAGCGAACACCGGGGAGCTGTTTTTT TRBV11-3 14 TRBJ2-2 - -
CASSLVQGTGAEAFF TGTGCCAGCAGCTTAGTTCAGGGGACTGGGGCTGAAGCTTTCTTT TRBV7-9 15 TRBJ1-1 - -
CSVAPNEQFF TGCAGCGTTGCCCCTAATGAGCAGTTCTTC TRBV29-1 10 TRBJ2-1 - -
CASSLSRGRGELFF TGTGCCAGCAGTCTATCCCGGGGGCGCGGGGAGCTGTTTTTT TRBV11-3 14 TRBJ2-2 - -
CASTPPGQRVYEQYF TGTGCCAGCACCCCCCCGGGTCAGAGAGTGTACGAGCAGTACTTC TRBV28 15 TRBJ2-7 - -
CASSSPYEYEQFF TGTGCCAGCAGCTCCCCCTACGAATATGAGCAGTTCTTC TRBV11-2 13 TRBJ2-1 - -
CASSFKRDQETQYF TGCGCCAGCAGCTTTAAACGGGACCAAGAGACCCAGTACTTC TRBV5-1 14 TRBJ2-5 - -
CASSPRIAGTSTDTQYF TGTGCCAGCAGCCCACGAATAGCTGGAACTAGCACAGATACGCAGTATTTT TRBV5-4 17 TRBJ2-3 - -
CASSIRNRGLQETQYF TGTGCCAGTAGTATACGCAACAGGGGGCTCCAAGAGACCCAGTACTTC TRBV19 16 TRBJ2-5 - TRBD1
CASSEAKGPPVNYGYTF TGTGCCAGCAGTGAAGCGAAAGGGCCTCCGGTTAACTATGGCTACACCTTC TRBV6-1 17 TRBJ1-2 - -
CASTGGGRSGANVLTF TGTGCCAGCACCGGGGGCGGTCGCTCTGGGGCCAACGTCCTGACTTTC TRBV6-4 16 TRBJ2-6 - -
CASSPGTETYEQYF TGTGCCAGTAGTCCCGGGACAGAGACCTACGAGCAGTACTTC TRBV19 14 TRBJ2-7 once TRBD1
CASSPGGGRTDTQYF TGTGCCAGCAGCCCCGGGGGGGGTAGGACAGATACGCAGTATTTT TRBV28 15 TRBJ2-3 - TRBD2
CASSVGLNNSPLHF TGTGCCAGCTCGGTAGGACTTAACAATTCACCCCTCCACTTT TRBV18 14 TRBJ1-6 - -
CASSSQGYTEAFF TGTGCCAGCAGCTCACAGGGGTACACTGAAGCTTTCTTT TRBV7-8 13 TRBJ1-1 - TRBD1
CASSLVGGLEETQYF TGTGCCAGCAGCTTAGTTGGGGGACTTGAAGAGACCCAGTACTTC TRBV7-9 15 TRBJ2-5 - -
CASSNGRKNTIYF TGTGCCAGCAGCAACGGACGGAAAAACACCATATATTTT TRBV7-2 13 TRBJ1-3 - -
CAWSDGRSYNEQFF TGTGCCTGGAGTGACGGGAGGAGCTACAATGAGCAGTTCTTC TRBV30 14 TRBJ2-1 - TRBD2
CASSLEGRTDTQYF TGTGCCAGCAGCTTAGAGGGCCGCACAGATACGCAGTATTTT TRBV7-2 14 TRBJ2-3 - -
CASSYSGQGRQETQYF TGTGCCAGCAGCTACAGCGGGCAGGGCCGCCAAGAGACCCAGTACTTC TRBV7-2 16 TRBJ2-5 - -
CASSLTGGWYQETQYF TGTGCCAGCAGCCTTACAGGGGGTTGGTACCAAGAGACCCAGTACTTC TRBV27 16 TRBJ2-5 once TRBD1